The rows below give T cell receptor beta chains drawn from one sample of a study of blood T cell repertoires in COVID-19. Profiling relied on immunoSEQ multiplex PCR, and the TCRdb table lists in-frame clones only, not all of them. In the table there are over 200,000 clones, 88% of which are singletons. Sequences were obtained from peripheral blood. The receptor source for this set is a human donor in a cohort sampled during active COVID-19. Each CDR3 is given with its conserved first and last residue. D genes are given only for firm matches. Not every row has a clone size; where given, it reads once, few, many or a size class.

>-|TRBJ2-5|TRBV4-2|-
CASSQDRGAQETQYF
TGTGCCAGCAGCCAAGATCGTGGGGCCCAAGAGACCCAGTACTTC
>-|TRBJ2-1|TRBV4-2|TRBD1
CASSQAQGVSEQFF
TGTGCCAGCAGCCAAGCTCAGGGGGTATCTGAGCAGTTCTTC
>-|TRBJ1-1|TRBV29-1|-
CSVDEGWNTEAFF
TGCAGCGTTGATGAGGGATGGAACACTGAAGCTTTCTTT
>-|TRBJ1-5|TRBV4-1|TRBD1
CASSQEGQGGNQPQHF
TGCGCCAGCAGCCAAGAAGGACAGGGAGGCAATCAGCCCCAGCATTTT
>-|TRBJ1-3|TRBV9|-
CASSVGGEASSGNTIYF
TGTGCCAGCAGCGTAGGGGGGGAAGCCTCCTCTGGAAACACCATATATTTT
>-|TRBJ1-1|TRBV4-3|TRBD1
CASSPPGQGLGVFF
TGCGCCAGCAGCCCACCGGGACAGGGGTTGGGGGTGTTCTTT
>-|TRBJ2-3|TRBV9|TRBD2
CASSVDGSGITDTQYF
TGTGCCAGCAGCGTAGATGGTAGCGGGATCACAGATACGCAGTATTTT
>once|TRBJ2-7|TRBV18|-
CASSDLGDSSSYEQYF
TGTGCCAGCTCAGATCTCGGAGACAGCTCTTCCTACGAGCAGTACTTC
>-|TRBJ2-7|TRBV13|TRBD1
CASSSDRASHEQYF
TGTGCCAGCAGCTCCGACAGGGCCAGCCACGAGCAGTACTTC
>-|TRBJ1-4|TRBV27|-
CASRTAGRGEKLFF
TGTGCCAGCCGGACCGCGGGGAGGGGTGAAAAACTGTTTTTT
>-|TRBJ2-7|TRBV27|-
CASRQAEEQYF
TGTGCCAGTCGACAAGCCGAGGAGCAGTACTTC
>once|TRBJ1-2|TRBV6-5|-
CASSLHRDLNYGYTF
TGTGCCAGCAGCCTCCACAGGGACCTTAACTATGGCTACACCTTC
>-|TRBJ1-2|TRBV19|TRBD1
CASRRDRDDGYTF
TGTGCCAGTAGGAGGGACAGGGATGATGGCTACACCTTC
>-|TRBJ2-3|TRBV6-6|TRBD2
CASRQTSGGDTQYF
TGTGCCAGCAGACAGACTAGCGGGGGGGATACGCAGTATTTT
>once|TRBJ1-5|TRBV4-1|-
CASSLTGNSNQPQHF
TGCGCCAGCAGCCTTACAGGTAATAGCAATCAGCCCCAGCATTTT
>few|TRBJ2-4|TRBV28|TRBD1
CASSTWDSLAKNIQYF
TGTGCCAGCAGTACCTGGGACAGTCTAGCCAAAAACATTCAGTACTTC
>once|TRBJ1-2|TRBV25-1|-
CASSLQGRNYGYTF
TGTGCCAGCAGTCTACAGGGCCGAAACTATGGCTACACCTTC
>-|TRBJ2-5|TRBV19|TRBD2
CASSTETSGRAEEQTQYF
TGTGCCAGTAGTACAGAAACTAGCGGGAGGGCCGAGGAACAGACCCAGTACTTC
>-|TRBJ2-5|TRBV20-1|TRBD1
CSASFGTDRAETQYF
TGCAGTGCTAGTTTTGGGACGGACAGGGCAGAGACCCAGTACTTC
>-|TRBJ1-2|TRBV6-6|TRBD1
CASSRAGPTRGRLYGYTF
TGTGCCAGCAGTCGCGCGGGACCAACCAGGGGGCGCCTCTATGGCTACACCTTC
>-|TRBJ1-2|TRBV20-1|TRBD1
CRAGQAYGYTF
TGCAGGGCGGGACAGGCCTATGGCTACACCTTC
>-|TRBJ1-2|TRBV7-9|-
CASSPFGDYGYTF
TGTGCCAGCAGCCCCTTCGGGGACTATGGCTACACCTTC
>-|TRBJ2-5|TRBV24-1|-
CATFRPRGRGRPQKGTQYF
TGTGCCACCTTTCGGCCGCGGGGGCGGGGACGGCCACAAAAGGGGACCCAGTACTTC
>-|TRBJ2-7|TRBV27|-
CASRRRTGLLTYEQYF
TGTGCCAGCAGGCGACGTACAGGGCTATTGACCTACGAGCAGTACTTC
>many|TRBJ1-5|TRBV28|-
CASSSGGHYSNQPQHF
TGTGCCAGCAGTTCGGGGGGACATTACAGCAATCAGCCCCAGCATTTT
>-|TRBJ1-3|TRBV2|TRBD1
CASSEDFRDRSSGNTIYF
TGTGCCAGCAGTGAAGATTTCCGGGACAGAAGCTCTGGAAACACCATATATTTT
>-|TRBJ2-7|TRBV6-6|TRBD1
CASRPPDRVISKQYF
TGTGCCAGCAGGCCACCGGACAGGGTCATTTCCAAGCAGTACTTC
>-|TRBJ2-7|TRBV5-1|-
CASSLTAYEQYF
TGCGCCAGCAGCCTGACAGCGTACGAGCAGTACTTC
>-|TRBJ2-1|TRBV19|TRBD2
CASREGFGGGLRDEQFF
TGTGCCAGCCGGGAGGGGTTTGGCGGGGGGCTCAGGGATGAGCAGTTCTTC
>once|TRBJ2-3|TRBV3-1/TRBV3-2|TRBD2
CASSGTTTDTQYF
TGTGCCAGCAGCGGGACTACCACAGATACGCAGTATTTT
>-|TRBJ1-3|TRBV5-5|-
CASSSQQAPSGNTIYF
TGTGCCAGCAGCTCCCAACAGGCCCCCTCTGGAAACACCATATATTTT
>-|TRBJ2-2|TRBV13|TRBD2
CASSHEAGLAGVPTGELFF
TGTGCCAGCAGCCATGAAGCGGGACTAGCGGGAGTTCCGACCGGGGAGCTGTTTTTT
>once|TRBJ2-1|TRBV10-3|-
CALADRGGNEQFF
TGTGCCCTCGCGGATAGGGGGGGCAATGAGCAGTTCTTC
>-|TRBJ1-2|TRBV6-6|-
CASSQQDKLYGYTF
TGTGCCAGCAGCCAACAGGACAAACTCTATGGCTACACCTTC
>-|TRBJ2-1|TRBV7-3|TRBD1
CASSLTGTGLENEQFF
TGTGCCAGCAGCTTAACTGGGACAGGGTTAGAAAATGAGCAGTTCTTC
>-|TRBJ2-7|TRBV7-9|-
CASSVAGIAYEQYF
TGTGCCAGCAGCGTGGCAGGTATCGCCTACGAGCAGTACTTC
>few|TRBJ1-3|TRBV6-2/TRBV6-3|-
CASSYSRGGNTIYF
TGTGCCAGCAGTTACTCGCGGGGTGGAAACACCATATATTTT
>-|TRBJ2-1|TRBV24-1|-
CATSDRGGRAYNEQFF
TGTGCCACCAGTGACCGAGGAGGGCGGGCCTACAATGAGCAGTTCTTC
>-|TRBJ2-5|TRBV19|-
CASSIGGRETQYF
TGTGCCAGTAGTATAGGCGGTAGGGAGACCCAGTACTTC
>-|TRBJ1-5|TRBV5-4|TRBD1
CASSLKGPGTGHQPQHF
TGTGCCAGCAGCTTGAAGGGCCCCGGGACAGGGCATCAGCCCCAGCATTTT
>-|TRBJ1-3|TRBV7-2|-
CASSLAGADSGNTIYF
TGTGCCAGCAGCTTAGCAGGGGCAGACTCTGGAAACACCATATATTTT
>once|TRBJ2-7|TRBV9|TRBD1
CASSASRDRAYEQYF
TGTGCCAGCAGCGCCAGCCGGGACAGGGCCTACGAGCAGTACTTC
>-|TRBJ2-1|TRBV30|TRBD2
CAWSLTSGSSYNEQFF
TGTGCCTGGAGTCTAACTAGCGGGAGTTCCTACAATGAGCAGTTCTTC
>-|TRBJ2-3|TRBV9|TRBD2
CASSVGLSGRADTQYF
TGTGCCAGCAGCGTGGGACTTAGCGGGAGGGCAGATACGCAGTATTTT
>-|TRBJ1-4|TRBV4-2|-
CASSPNSQGGAEKLFF
TGTGCCAGCAGCCCAAACTCACAGGGTGGTGCTGAAAAACTGTTTTTT
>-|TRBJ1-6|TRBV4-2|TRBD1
CASSHALPVGTGGNSPLHF
TGTGCCAGCAGCCATGCACTGCCTGTTGGGACAGGGGGAAATTCACCCCTCCACTTT
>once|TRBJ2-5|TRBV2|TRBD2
CASSPETSLETQYF
TGTGCCAGCAGTCCAGAGACTAGCCTAGAGACCCAGTACTTC
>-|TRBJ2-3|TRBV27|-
CASSFEGTDTQYF
TGTGCCAGCAGTTTTGAGGGCACAGATACGCAGTATTTT
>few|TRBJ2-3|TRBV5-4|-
CASSLAGVGADTQYF
TGTGCCAGCAGCTTGGCGGGAGTGGGTGCAGATACGCAGTATTTT
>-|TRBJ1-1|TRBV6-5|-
CASSYRMDWTTEAFF
TGTGCCAGCAGTTACCGGATGGACTGGACGACTGAAGCTTTCTTT
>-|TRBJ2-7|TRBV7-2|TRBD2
CASSSARRGDYEQYF
TGTGCCAGCAGCTCCGCCCGGCGGGGGGACTACGAGCAGTACTTC
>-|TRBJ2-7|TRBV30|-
CASSSYEQYF
TGTGCCTCCAGCTCCTACGAGCAGTACTTC
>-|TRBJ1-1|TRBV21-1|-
CASSTSRRNTEAFF
TGTGCCAGCAGCACCAGTCGCAGGAACACTGAAGCTTTCTTT
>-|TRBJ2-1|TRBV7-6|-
CASSLSVRGYNEQFF
TGTGCCAGCAGCTTAAGCGTTAGGGGATACAATGAGCAGTTCTTC